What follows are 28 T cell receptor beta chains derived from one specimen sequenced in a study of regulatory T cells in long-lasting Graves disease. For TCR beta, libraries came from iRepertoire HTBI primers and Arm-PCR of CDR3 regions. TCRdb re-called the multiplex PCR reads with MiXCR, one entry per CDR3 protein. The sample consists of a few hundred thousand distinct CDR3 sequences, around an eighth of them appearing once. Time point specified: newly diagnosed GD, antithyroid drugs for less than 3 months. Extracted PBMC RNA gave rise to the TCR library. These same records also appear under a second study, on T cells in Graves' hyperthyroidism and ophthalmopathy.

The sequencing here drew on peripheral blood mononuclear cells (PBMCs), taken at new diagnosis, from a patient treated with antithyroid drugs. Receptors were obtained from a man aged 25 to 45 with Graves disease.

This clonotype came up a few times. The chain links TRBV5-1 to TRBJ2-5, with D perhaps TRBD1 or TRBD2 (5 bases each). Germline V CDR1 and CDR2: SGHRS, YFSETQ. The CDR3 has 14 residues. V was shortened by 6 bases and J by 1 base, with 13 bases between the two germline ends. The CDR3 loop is CASTTGRIQETQYF. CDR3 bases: TGCGCCAGCACTACGGGACGTATCCAAGAGACCCAGTACTTC.

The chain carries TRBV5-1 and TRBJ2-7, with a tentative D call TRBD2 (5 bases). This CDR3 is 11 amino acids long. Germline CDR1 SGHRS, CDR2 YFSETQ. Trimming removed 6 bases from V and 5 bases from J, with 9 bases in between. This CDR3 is CASNVGNEQYF. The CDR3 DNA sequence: TGCGCCAGCAACGTCGGGAACGAGCAGTACTTC. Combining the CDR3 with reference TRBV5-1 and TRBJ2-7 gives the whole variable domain KAGVTQTPRYLIKTRGQQVTLSCSPISGHRSVSWYQQTPGQGLQFLFEYFSETQRNKGNFPGRFSGRQFSNSRSEMNVSTLELGDSALYLCASNVGNEQYFGPGTRLTVT.

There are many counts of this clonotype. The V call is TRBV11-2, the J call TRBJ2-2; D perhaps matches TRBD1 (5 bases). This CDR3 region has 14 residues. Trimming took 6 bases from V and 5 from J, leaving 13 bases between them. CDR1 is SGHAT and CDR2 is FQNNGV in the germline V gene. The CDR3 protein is CASRLRVDTGELFF. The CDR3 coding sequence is TGTGCCAGCAGACTCAGGGTGGATACCGGGGAGCTGTTTTTT.

The CDR3 DNA is TGTGCTAGTCTTGGACAGGGTAACTACAATGAGCAGTTCTTC. This encodes CASLGQGNYNEQFF. The chain links TRBV12-5 to TRBJ2-1, with TRBD1 identical over 8 bases. The CDR3 length is 14 residues. Per germline, CDR1 LGHNT and CDR2 FRNRAP. Trimming cost V 8 bases and J 3 bases; bases outside gene matches: 6. The full variable domain, with the rest looked up from reference TRBV12-5 and TRBJ2-1, is DARVTQTPRHKVTEMGQEVTMRCQPILGHNTVFWYRQTMMQGLELLAYFRNRAPLDDSGMPKDRFSAEMPDATLATLKIQPSEPRDSAVYFCASLGQGNYNEQFFGPGTRLTVL.

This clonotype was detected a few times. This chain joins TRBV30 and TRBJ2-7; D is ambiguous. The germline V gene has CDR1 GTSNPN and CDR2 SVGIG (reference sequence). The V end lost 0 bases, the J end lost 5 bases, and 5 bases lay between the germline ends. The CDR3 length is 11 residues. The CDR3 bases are TGTGCCTGGAGTGTTAACCACGAGCAGTACTTC. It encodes CAWSVNHEQYF.

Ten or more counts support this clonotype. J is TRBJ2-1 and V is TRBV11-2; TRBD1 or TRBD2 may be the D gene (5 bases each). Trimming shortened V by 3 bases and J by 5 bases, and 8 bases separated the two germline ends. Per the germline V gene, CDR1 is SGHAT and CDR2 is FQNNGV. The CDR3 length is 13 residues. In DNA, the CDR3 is TGTGCCAGCAGCTTTATGGGGGACAATGAGCAGTTCTTC. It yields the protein CASSFMGDNEQFF.

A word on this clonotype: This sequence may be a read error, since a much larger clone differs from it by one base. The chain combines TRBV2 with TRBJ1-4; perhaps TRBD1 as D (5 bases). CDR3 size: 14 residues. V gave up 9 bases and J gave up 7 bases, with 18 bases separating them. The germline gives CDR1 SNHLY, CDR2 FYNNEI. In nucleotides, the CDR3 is TGTGCCAGTGGAAGGGGCGCGGCAGTTGAAAAACTGTTTTTT. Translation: CASGRGAAVEKLFF.

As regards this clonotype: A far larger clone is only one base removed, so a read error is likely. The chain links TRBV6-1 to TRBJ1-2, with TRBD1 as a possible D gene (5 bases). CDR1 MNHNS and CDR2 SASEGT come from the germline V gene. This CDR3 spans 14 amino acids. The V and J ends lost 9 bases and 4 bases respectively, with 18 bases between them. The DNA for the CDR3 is TGTGCCAGGAGCCCCGGGGCGGAGGCCTATGGCTACACCTTC. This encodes CARSPGAEAYGYTF.

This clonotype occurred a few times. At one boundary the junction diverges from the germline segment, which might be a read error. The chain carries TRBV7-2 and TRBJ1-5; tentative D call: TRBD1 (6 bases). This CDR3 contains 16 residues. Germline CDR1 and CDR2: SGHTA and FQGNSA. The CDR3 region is CAGSNGGTTSNQPQHF. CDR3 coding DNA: TGTGCCGGCAGCAACGGGGGGACAACGAGCAATCAGCCCCAGCATTTT.

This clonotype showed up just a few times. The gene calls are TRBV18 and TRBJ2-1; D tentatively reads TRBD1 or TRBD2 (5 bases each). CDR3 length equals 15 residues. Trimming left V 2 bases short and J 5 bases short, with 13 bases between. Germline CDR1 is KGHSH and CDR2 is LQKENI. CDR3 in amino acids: CASSPGGYRDNEQFF. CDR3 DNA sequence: TGTGCCAGCTCACCAGGGGGTTATAGAGACAATGAGCAGTTCTTC. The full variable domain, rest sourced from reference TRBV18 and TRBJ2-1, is NAGVMQNPRHLVRRRGQEARLRCSPMKGHSHVYWYRQLPEEGLKFMVYLQKENIIDESGMPKERFSAEFPKEGPSILRIQQVVRGDSAAYFCASSPGGYRDNEQFFGPGTRLTVL.

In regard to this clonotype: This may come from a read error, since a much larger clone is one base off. This CDR3 reads CASSPGQGTPRHHGYTF. In DNA form, the CDR3 reads TGTGCCAGCTCACCGGGACAGGGGACTCCCCGGCACCATGGCTACACCTTC. V gene TRBV6-1 combines with J gene TRBJ1-2, with TRBD1 matching over 10 bases. From germline, CDR1 is MNHNS and CDR2 SASEGT. Trimming removed 8 bases from V and 6 bases from J; junction bases left unmatched: 18. The CDR3 has 17 residues.

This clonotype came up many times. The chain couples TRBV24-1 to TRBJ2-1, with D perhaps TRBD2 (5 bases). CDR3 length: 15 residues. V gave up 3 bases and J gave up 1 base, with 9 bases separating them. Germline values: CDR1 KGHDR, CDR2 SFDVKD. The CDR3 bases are TGTGCCACCAGTGATGGAGGAACGTCCTACAATGAGCAGTTCTTC. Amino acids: CATSDGGTSYNEQFF.

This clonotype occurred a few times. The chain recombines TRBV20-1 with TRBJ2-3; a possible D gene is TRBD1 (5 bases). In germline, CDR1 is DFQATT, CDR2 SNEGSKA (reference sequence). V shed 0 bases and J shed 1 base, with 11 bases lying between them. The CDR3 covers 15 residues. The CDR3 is CSAREGTGRTDTQYF. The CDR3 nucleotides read TGCAGTGCTAGAGAGGGTACAGGACGCACAGATACGCAGTATTTT.

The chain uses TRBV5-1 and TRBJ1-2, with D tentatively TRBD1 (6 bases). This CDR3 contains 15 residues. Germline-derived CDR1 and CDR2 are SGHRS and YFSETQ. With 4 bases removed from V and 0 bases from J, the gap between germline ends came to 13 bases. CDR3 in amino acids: CASSPSGAANYGYTF. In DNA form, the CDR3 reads TGCGCCAGCAGCCCTTCGGGGGCGGCTAACTATGGCTACACCTTC.

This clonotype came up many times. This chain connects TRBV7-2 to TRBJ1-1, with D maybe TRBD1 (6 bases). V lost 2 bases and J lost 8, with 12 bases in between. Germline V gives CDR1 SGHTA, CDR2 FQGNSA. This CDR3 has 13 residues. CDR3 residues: CASSLPQGQEAFF. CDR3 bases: TGTGCCAGCAGCTTACCACAAGGACAGGAAGCTTTCTTT. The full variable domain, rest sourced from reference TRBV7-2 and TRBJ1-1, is GAGVSQSPSNKVTEKGKDVELRCDPISGHTALYWYRQSLGQGLEFLIYFQGNSAPDKSGLPSDRFSAERTGGSVSTLTIQRTQQEDSAVYLCASSLPQGQEAFFGQGTRLTVV.

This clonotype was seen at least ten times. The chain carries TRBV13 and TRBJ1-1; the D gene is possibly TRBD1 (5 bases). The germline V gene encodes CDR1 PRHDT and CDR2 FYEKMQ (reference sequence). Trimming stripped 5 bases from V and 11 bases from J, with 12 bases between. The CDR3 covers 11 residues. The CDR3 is CASSGGGIAFF. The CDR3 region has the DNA TGTGCCAGCAGCGGGGGGGGGATCGCTTTCTTT.

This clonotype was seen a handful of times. CDR3 bases: TGTGCCAGCAGTCCATCTAGCGCCTTTAACACCGGGGAGCTGTTTTTT. Translation: CASSPSSAFNTGELFF. The rearrangement links TRBV11-3 to TRBJ2-2; tentatively, D is TRBD2 (6 bases). V dropped 6 bases and J dropped 2 bases, with 16 bases sitting between them. This CDR3 has 16 residues. Germline V lookup: CDR1 SGHNT, CDR2 YENEEA.

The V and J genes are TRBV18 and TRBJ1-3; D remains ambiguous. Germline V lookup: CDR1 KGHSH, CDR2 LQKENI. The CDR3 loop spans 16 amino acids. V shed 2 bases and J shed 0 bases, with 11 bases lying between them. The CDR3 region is CASSPEPAFSGNTIYF. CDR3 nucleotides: TGTGCCAGCTCACCAGAGCCTGCCTTCTCTGGAAACACCATATATTTT.

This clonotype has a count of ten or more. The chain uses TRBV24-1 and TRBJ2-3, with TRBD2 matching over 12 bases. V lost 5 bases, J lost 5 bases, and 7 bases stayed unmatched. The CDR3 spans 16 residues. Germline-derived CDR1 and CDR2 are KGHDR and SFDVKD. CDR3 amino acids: CATSVGLAGKRDTQYF. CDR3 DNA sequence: TGTGCCACCAGTGTCGGACTAGCGGGAAAGAGAGATACGCAGTATTTT.

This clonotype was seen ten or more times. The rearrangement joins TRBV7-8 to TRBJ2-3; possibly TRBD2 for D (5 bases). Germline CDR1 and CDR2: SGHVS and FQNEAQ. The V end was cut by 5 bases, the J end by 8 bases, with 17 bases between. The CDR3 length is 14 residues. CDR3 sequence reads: CASSLLVVWGTQYF. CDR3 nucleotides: TGTGCCAGCAGCCTACTAGTCGTTTGGGGTACGCAGTATTTT.

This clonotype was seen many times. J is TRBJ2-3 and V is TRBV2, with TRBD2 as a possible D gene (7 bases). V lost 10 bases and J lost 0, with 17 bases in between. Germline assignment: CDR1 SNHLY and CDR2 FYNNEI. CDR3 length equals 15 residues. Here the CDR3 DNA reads TGTGCCATCTCTAGGAGGGGGGGAAGCACAGATACGCAGTATTTT. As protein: CAISRRGGSTDTQYF.

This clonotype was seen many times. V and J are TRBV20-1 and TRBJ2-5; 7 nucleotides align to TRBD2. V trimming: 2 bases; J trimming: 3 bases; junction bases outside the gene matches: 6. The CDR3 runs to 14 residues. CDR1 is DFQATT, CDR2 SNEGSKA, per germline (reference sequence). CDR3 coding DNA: TGCAGTGCTAGACGCGGGAGTGGAGAAGAGACCCAGTACTTC. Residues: CSARRGSGEETQYF.

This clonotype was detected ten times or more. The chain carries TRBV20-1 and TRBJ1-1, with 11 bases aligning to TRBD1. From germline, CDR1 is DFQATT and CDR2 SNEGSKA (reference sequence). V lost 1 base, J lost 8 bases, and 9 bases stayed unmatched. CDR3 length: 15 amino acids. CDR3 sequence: CSARAPGTGGEEAFF. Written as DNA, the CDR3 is TGCAGTGCTAGAGCCCCCGGGACAGGGGGTGAAGAAGCTTTCTTT.

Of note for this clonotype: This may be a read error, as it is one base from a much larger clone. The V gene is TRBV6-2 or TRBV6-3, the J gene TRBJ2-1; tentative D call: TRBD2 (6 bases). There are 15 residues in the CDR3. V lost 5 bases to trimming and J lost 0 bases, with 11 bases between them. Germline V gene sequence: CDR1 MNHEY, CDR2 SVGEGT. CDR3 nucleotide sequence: TGTGCCAGCAGTGGAGCGGGTACCTCCTACAATGAGCAGTTCTTC. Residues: CASSGAGTSYNEQFF.

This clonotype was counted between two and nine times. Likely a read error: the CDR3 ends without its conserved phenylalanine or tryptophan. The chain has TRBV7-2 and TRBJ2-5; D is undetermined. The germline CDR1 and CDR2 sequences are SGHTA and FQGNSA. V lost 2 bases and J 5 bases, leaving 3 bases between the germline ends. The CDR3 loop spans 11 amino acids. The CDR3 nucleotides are TGTGCCAGCAGCTTAACGGAGACCCAGTACCTC. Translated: CASSLTETQYL.

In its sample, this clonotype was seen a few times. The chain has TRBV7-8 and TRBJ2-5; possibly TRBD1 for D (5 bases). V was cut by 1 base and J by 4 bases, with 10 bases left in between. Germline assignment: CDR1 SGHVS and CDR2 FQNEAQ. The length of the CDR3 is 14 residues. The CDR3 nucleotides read TGTGCCAGCAGCTTAGTAGGGGTTGGAGAGACCCAGTACTTC. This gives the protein CASSLVGVGETQYF. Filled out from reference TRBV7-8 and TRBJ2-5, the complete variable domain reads GAGVSQSPRYKVAKRGQDVALRCDPISGHVSLFWYQQALGQGPEFLTYFQNEAQLDKSGLPSDRFFAERPEGSVSTLKIQRTQQEDSAVYLCASSLVGVGETQYFGPGTRLLVL.

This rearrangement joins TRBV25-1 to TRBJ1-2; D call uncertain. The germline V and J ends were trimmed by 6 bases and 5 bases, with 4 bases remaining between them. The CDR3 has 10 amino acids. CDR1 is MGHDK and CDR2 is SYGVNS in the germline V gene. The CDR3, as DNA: TGTGCCAGCAGCGATTATGGCTACACCTTC. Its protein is CASSDYGYTF.

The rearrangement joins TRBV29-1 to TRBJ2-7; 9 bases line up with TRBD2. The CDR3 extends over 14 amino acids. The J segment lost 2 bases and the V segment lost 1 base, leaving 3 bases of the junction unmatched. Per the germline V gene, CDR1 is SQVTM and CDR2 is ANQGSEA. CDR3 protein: CSVEVGTSPYEQYF. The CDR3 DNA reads TGCAGCGTTGAAGTTGGGACTAGCCCCTACGAGCAGTACTTC.